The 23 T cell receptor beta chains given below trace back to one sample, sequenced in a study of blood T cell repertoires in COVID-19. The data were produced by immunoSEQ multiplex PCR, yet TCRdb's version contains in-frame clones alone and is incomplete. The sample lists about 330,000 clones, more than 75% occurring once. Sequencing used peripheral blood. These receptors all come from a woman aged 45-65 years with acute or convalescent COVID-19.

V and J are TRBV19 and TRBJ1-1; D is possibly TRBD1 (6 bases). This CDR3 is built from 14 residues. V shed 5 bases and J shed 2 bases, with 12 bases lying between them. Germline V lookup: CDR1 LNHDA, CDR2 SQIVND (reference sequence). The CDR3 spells CASSFGQLNTEAFF. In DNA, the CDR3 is TGTGCCAGTAGTTTCGGACAGCTTAACACTGAAGCTTTCTTT.

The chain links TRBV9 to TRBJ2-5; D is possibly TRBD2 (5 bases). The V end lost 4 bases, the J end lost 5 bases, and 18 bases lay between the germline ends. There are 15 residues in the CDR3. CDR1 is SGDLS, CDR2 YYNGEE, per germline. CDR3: CASSPGWTRRETQYF. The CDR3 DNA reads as TGTGCCAGCAGCCCGGGTTGGACTCGGAGGGAGACCCAGTACTTC. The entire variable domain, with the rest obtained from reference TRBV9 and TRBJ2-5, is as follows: DSGVTQTPKHLITATGQRVTLRCSPRSGDLSVYWYQQSLDQGLQFLIQYYNGEERAKGNILERFSAQQFPDLHSELNLSSLELGDSALYFCASSPGWTRRETQYFGPGTRLLVL.

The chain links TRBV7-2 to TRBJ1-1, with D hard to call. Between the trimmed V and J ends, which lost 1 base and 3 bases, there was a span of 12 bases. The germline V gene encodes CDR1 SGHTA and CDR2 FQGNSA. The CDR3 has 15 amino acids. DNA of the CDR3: TGTGCCAGCAGCTTAGTGGAGGGCACCTACACTGAAGCTTTCTTT. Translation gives CASSLVEGTYTEAFF.

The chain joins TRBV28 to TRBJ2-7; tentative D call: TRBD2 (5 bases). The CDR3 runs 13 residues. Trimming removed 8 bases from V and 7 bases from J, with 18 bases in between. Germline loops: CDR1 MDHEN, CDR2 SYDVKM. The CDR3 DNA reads TGTGCCAGCGTTTCAAGCGGTCCTCAGGAGCAGTACTTC. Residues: CASVSSGPQEQYF.

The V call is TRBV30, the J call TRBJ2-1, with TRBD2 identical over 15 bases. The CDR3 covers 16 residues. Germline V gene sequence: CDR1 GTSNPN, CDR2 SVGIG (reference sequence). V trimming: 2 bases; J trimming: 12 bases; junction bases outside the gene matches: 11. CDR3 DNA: TGTGCCTGGAGTTCCGCCGGGACTAGCGGGAGGCTTCGGCAGTTCTTC. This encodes CAWSSAGTSGRLRQFF.

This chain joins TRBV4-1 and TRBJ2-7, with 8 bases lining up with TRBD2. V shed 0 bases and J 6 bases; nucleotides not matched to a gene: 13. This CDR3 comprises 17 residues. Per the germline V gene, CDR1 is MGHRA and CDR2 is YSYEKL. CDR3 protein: CASSQDPSGLRGGEQYF. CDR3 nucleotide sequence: TGCGCCAGCAGCCAAGATCCTAGCGGGCTAAGAGGAGGCGAGCAGTACTTC.

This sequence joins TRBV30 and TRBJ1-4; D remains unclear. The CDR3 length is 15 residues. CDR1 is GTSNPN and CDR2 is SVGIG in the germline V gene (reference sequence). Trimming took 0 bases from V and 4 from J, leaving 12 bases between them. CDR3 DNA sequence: TGTGCCTGGAGTGTCGAGGGCGCCTATAATGAAAAACTGTTTTTT. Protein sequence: CAWSVEGAYNEKLFF. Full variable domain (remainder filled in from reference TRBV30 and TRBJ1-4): SQTIHQWPATLVQPVGSPLSLECTVEGTSNPNLYWYRQAAGRGLQLLFYSVGIGQISSEVPQNLSASRPQDRQFILSSKKLLLSDSGFYLCAWSVEGAYNEKLFFGSGTQLSVL.

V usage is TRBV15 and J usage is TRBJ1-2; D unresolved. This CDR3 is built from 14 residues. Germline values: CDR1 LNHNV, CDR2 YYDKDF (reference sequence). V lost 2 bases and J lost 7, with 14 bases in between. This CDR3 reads CATSRLRGPRGYTF. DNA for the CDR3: TGTGCCACCAGCAGATTACGGGGTCCCCGTGGCTACACCTTC. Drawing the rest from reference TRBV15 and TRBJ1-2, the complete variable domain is DAMVIQNPRYQVTQFGKPVTLSCSQTLNHNVMYWYQQKSSQAPKLLFHYYDKDFNNEADTPDNFQSRRPNTSFCFLDIRSPGLGDTAMYLCATSRLRGPRGYTFGSGTRLTVV.

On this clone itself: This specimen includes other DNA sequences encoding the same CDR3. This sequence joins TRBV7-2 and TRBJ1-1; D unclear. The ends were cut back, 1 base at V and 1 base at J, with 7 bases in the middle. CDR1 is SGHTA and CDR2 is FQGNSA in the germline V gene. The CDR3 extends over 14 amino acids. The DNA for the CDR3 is TGTGCCAGCAGCTTAGTCGCCGGGAACACTGAAGCTTTCTTT. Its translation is CASSLVAGNTEAFF.

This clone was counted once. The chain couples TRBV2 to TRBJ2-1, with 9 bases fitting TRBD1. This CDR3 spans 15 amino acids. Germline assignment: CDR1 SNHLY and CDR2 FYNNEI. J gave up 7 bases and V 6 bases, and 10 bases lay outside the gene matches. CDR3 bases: TGTGCCAGCAGCCGGGACAGGGAAGTTTCTAATGAGCAGTTCTTC. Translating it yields CASSRDREVSNEQFF.

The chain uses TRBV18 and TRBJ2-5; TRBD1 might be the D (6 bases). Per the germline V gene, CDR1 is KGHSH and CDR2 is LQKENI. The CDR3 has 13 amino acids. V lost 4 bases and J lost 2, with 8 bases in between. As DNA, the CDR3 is TGTGCCAGCTCACGGGACAATCAAGAGACCCAGTACTTC. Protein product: CASSRDNQETQYF.

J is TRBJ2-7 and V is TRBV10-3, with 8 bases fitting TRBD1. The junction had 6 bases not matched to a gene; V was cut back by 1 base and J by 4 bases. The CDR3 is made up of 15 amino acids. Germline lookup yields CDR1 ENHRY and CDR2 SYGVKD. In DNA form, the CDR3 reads TGTGCCATCAGTGAGTTAGGACAGGGTGGGTACGAGCAGTACTTC. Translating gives CAISELGQGGYEQYF.

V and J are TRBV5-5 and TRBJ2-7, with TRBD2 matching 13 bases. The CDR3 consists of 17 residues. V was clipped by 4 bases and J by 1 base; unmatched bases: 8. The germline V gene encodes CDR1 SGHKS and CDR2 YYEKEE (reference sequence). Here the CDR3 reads CASSRGGLAGLSYEQYF. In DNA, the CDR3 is TGTGCCAGCAGCCGGGGGGGACTAGCGGGATTGTCCTACGAGCAGTACTTC. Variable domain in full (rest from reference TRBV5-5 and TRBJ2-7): DAGVTQSPTHLIKTRGQQVTLRCSPISGHKSVSWYQQVLGQGPQFIFQYYEKEERGRGNFPDRFSARQFPNYSSELNVNALLLGDSALYLCASSRGGLAGLSYEQYFGPGTRLTVT.

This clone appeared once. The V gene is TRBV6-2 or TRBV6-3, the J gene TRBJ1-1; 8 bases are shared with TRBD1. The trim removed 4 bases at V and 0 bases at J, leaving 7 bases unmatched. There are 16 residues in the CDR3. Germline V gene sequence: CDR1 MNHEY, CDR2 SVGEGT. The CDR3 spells CASSFDLGQVNTEAFF. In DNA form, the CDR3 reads TGTGCCAGCAGTTTTGATCTGGGACAGGTGAACACTGAAGCTTTCTTT.

The CDR3 sequence is CASSQDPGLAYNEQFF. The CDR3 DNA reads TGCGCCAGCAGCCAAGATCCGGGACTAGCTTACAATGAGCAGTTCTTC. V gene TRBV4-3 combines with J gene TRBJ2-1, with TRBD2 matching 9 bases. V was clipped by 0 bases and J by 4 bases; unmatched bases: 4. This CDR3 has 16 residues. Germline V lookup: CDR1 LGHNA, CDR2 YSLEER.

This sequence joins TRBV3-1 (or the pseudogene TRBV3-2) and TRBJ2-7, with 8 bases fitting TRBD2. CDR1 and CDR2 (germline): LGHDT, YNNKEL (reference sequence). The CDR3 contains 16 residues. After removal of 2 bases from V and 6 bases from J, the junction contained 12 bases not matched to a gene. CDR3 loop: CASSQSHQRERSEQYF. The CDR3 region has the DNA TGTGCCAGCAGCCAATCCCATCAGCGGGAGAGGAGCGAGCAGTACTTC.

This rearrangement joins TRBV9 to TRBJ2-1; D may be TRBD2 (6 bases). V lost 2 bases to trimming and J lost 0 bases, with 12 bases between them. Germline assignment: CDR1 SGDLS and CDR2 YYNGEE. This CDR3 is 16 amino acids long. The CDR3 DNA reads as TGTGCCAGCAGCGTTTCCGGGAGTTACTCCTACAATGAGCAGTTCTTC. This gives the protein CASSVSGSYSYNEQFF.

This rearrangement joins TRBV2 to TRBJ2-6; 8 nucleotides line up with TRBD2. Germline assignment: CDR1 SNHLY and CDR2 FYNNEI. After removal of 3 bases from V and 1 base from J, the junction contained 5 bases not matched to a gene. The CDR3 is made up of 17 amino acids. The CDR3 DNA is TGTGCCAGCAGTGAGCGGGGGGCTGGATCTGGGGCCAACGTCCTGACTTTC. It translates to CASSERGAGSGANVLTF. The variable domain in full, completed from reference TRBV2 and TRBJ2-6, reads EPEVTQTPSHQVTQMGQEVILRCVPISNHLYFYWYRQILGQKVEFLVSFYNNEISEKSEIFDDQFSVERPDGSNFTLKIRSTKLEDSAMYFCASSERGAGSGANVLTFGAGSRLTVL.

CDR3 sequence reads: CAWSAPGNYGYTF. CDR3 DNA sequence: TGTGCCTGGAGTGCGCCGGGAAACTATGGCTACACCTTC. V and J are TRBV30 and TRBJ1-2; D is unresolved. CDR1 is GTSNPN, CDR2 SVGIG, per germline (reference sequence). V lost 1 base to trimming and J lost 2 bases, with 8 bases between them. CDR3 size: 13 residues.

This chain's CDR3 is CASSQPPGTGGTNEQYF. DNA for the CDR3: TGCGCCAGCAGTCAACCTCCCGGGACAGGGGGCACCAACGAGCAGTACTTC. This sequence joins TRBV5-1 and TRBJ2-7; TRBD1 matches 12 bases. Trimming removed 5 bases from V and 5 bases from J; junction bases left unmatched: 14. Germline V gives CDR1 SGHRS, CDR2 YFSETQ. The CDR3 spans 17 residues. The variable domain in full, completed from reference TRBV5-1 and TRBJ2-7, reads KAGVTQTPRYLIKTRGQQVTLSCSPISGHRSVSWYQQTPGQGLQFLFEYFSETQRNKGNFPGRFSGRQFSNSRSEMNVSTLELGDSALYLCASSQPPGTGGTNEQYFGPGTRLTVT.

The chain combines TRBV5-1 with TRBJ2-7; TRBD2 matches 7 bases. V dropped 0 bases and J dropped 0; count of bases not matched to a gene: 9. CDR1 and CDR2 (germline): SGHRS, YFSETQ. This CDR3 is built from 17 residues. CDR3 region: CASSLVPREASSYEQYF. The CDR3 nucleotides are TGCGCCAGCAGCTTGGTTCCCCGGGAGGCCTCCTCCTACGAGCAGTACTTC.

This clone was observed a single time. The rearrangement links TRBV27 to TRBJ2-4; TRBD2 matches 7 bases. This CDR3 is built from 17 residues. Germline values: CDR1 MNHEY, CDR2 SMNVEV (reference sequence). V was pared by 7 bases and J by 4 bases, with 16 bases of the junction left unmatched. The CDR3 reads CASTSSTSAGVKNIQYF. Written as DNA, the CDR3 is TGTGCCAGCACCTCATCCACCAGCGCGGGAGTGAAAAACATTCAGTACTTC.

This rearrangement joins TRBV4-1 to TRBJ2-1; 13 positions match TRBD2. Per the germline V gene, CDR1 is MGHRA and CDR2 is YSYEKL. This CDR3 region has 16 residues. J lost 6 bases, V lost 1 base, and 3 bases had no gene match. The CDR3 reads CASSQGGLAGTNEQFF. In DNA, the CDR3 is TGCGCCAGCAGCCAAGGGGGACTAGCGGGAACCAATGAGCAGTTCTTC.